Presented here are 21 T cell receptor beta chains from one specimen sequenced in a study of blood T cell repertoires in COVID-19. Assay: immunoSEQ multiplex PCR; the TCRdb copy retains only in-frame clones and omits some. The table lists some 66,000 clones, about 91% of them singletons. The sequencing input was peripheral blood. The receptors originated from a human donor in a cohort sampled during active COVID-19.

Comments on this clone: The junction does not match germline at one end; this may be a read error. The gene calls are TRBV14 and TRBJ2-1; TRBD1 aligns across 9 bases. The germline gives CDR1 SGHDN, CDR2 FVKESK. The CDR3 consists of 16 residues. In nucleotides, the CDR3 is TGTGCCAGCAACCAATTCCGGGACAGGGTCGACAATGAGCAGTTCTTC. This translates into CASNQFRDRVDNEQFF.

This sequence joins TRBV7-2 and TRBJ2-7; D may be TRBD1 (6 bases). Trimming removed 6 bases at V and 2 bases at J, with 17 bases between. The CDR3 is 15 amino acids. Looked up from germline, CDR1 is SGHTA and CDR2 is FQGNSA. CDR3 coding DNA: TGTGCCAGCAGACAGGGCACCTCTCTTCCCTACGAGCAGTACTTC. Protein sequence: CASRQGTSLPYEQYF. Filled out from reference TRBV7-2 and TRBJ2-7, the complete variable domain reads GAGVSQSPSNKVTEKGKDVELRCDPISGHTALYWYRQSLGQGLEFLIYFQGNSAPDKSGLPSDRFSAERTGGSVSTLTIQRTQQEDSAVYLCASRQGTSLPYEQYFGPGTRLTVT.

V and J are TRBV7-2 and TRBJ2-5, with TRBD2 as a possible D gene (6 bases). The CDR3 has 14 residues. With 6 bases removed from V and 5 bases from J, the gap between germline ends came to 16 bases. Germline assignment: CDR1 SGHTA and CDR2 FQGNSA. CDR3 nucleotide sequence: TGTGCCAGCAGTCCCGGGGGTAACCGGGAGACCCAGTACTTC. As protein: CASSPGGNRETQYF.

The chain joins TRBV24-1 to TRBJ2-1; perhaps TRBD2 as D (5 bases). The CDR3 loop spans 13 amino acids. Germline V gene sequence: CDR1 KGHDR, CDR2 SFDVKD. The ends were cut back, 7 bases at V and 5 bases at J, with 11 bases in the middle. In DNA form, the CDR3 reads TGTGCCACCAGCATATTCGGGGACAATGAGCAGTTCTTC. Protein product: CATSIFGDNEQFF.

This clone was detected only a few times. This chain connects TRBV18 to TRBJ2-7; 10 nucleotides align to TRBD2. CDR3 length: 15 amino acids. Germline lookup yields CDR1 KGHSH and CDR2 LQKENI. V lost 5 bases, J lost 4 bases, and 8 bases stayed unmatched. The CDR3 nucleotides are TGTGCCAGCTCATACGCGGCAGCGGGGGGGTACGAGCAGTACTTC. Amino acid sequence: CASSYAAAGGYEQYF.

In nucleotides, the CDR3 is TGTGCCACCAGTGACTCGGGGGGGACAGGGACGGACTATGGCTACACCTTC. Protein sequence: CATSDSGGTGTDYGYTF. This chain links TRBV24-1 with TRBJ1-2; 9 bases match TRBD1. The V gene end was trimmed by 4 bases and the J gene end by 3 bases; junction bases not matched to a gene: 11. The CDR3 totals 17 residues. CDR1 and CDR2 from the germline V gene are KGHDR and SFDVKD.

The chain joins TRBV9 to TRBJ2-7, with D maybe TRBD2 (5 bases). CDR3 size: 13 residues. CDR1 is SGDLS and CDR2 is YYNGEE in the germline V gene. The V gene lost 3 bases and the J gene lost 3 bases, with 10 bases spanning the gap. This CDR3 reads CASSASGDYEQYF. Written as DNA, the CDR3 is TGTGCCAGCAGCGCCTCCGGGGACTACGAGCAGTACTTC.

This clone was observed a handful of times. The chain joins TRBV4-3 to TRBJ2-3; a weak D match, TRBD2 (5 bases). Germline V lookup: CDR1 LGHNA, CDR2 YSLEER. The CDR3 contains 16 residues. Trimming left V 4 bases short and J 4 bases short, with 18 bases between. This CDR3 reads CASSPTIARAADTQYF. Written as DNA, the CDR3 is TGCGCCAGCAGCCCCACTATCGCGCGGGCCGCAGATACGCAGTATTTT.

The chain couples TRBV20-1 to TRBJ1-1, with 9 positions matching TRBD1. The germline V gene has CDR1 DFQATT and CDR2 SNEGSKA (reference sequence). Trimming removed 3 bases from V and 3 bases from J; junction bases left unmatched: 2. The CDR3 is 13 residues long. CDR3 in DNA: TGCAGTGCTAGTGACAGGGGGTACACTGAAGCTTTCTTT. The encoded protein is CSASDRGYTEAFF.

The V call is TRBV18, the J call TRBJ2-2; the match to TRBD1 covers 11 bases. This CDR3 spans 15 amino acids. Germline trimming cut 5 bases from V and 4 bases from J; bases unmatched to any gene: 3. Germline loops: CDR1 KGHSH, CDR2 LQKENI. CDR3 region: CASSSGTGGTGELFF. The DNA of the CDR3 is TGTGCCAGCTCATCAGGGACAGGGGGCACCGGGGAGCTGTTTTTT. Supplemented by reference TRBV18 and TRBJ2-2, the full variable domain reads NAGVMQNPRHLVRRRGQEARLRCSPMKGHSHVYWYRQLPEEGLKFMVYLQKENIIDESGMPKERFSAEFPKEGPSILRIQQVVRGDSAAYFCASSSGTGGTGELFFGEGSRLTVL.

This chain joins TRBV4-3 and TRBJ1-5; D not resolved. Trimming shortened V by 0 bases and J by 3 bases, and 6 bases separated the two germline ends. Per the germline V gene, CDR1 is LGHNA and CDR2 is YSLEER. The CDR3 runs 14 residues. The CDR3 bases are TGCGCCAGCAGCCAAGATCTAATCAATCAGCCCCAGCATTTT. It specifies CASSQDLINQPQHF.

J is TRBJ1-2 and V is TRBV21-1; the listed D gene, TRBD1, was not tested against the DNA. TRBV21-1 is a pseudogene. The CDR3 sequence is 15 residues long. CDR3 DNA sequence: TGTGCCAGCAGCAAAGGGCCGACAGGGCCCTATGGCTACACCTTC. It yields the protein CASSKGPTGPYGYTF.

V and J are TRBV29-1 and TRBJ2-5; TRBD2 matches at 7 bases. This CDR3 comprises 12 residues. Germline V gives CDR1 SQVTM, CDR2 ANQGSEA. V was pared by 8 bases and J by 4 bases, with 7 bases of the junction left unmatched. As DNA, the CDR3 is TGCAGCTCGGGGAGGGTCGGAGAGACCCAGTACTTC. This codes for CSSGRVGETQYF.

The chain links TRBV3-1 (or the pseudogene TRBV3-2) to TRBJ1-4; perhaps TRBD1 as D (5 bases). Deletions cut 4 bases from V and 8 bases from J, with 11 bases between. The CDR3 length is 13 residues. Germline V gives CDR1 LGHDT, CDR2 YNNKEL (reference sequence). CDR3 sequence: CASSPRQREKLFF. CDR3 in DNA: TGTGCCAGCAGCCCGAGACAGAGAGAAAAACTGTTTTTT.

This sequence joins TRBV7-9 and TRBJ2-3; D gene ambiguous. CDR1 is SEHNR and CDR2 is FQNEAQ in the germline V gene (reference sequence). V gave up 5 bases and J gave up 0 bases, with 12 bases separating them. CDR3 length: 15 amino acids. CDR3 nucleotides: TGTGCCAGCAGCCCCGGAGTAACTAGCACAGATACGCAGTATTTT. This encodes CASSPGVTSTDTQYF.

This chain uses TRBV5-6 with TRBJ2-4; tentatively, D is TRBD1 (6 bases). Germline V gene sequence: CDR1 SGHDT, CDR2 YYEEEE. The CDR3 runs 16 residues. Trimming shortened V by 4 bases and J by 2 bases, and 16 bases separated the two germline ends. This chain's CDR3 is CASSQGTTKPKNIQYF. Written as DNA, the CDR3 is TGTGCCAGCAGCCAGGGGACAACGAAGCCCAAAAACATTCAGTACTTC.

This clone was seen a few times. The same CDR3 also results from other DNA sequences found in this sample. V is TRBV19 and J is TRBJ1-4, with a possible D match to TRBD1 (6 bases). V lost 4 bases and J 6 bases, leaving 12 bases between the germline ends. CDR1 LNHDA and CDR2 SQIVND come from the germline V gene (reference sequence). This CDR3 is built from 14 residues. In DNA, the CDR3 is TGTGCCAGTAGTACACAGGGAGGGGATGAAAAACTGTTTTTT. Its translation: CASSTQGGDEKLFF.

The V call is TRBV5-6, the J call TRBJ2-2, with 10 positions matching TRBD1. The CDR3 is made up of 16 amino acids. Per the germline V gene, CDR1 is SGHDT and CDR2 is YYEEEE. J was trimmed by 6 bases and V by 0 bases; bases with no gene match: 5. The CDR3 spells CASSLGQGATAGELFF. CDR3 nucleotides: TGTGCCAGCAGCTTGGGACAGGGGGCGACGGCCGGGGAGCTGTTTTTT.

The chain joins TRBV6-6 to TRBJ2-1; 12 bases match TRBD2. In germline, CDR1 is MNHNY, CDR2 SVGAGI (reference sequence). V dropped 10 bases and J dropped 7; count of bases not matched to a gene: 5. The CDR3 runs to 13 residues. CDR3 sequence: CAIRTSGVNEQFF. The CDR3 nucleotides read TGTGCCATCCGGACTAGCGGGGTAAATGAGCAGTTCTTC.

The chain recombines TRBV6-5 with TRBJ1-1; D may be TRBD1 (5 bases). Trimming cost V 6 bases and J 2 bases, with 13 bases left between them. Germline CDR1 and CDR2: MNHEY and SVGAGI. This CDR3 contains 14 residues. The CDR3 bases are TGTGCCAGCAGCAACGCCGGACATAACACTGAAGCTTTCTTT. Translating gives CASSNAGHNTEAFF.

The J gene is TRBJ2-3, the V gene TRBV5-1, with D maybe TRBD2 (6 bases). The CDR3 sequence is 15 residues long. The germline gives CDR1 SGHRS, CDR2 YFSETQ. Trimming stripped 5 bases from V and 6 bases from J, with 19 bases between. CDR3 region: CASSRRGSGTDTQYF. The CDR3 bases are TGCGCCAGCAGTCGGCGGGGTAGCGGTACGGATACGCAGTATTTT.